These T cell receptor beta chains were read from a single sample in a study of blood T cell repertoires in COVID-19. TCRdb's table, derived via immunoSEQ multiplex PCR, lists solely in-frame clones and lacks some. The sample has about 200,000 clones; more than 75% are singletons. The specimen sequenced was peripheral blood. The receptor set was obtained from a man in his sixties who had recovered from COVID-19. Each CDR3 is given with its conserved first and last residue. A D gene is named only where the DNA matches it firmly. A row's size may be missing; if present it is once, few, many or a size class.

>TRBV7-9|TRBJ1-3|once|.
CASSLTRSGNTIYF
TGTGCCAGCAGCTTAACGAGAAGCGGAAACACCATATATTTT
>TRBV6-2/TRBV6-3|TRBJ2-7|.|TRBD2
CASSRTSGSGNEQYF
TGTGCCAGCAGTAGGACTAGCGGGTCTGGTAACGAGCAGTACTTC
>TRBV7-9|TRBJ2-7|.|.
CASSPLLGYEQYF
TGTGCCAGCAGCCCATTACTCGGGTACGAGCAGTACTTC
>TRBV3-1/TRBV3-2|TRBJ1-2|.|TRBD1
CASSPRDRGRRNYGYTF
TGTGCCAGCAGCCCCCGGGACAGGGGGCGAAGGAACTATGGCTACACCTTC
>TRBV27|TRBJ1-6|.|.
CASSLQGHSPLHF
TGTGCCAGCAGTCTCCAGGGGCACTCACCCCTCCACTTT
>TRBV5-1|TRBJ2-3|.|TRBD1
CASSFGGTGTDTQYF
TGCGCCAGCAGCTTTGGAGGGACAGGTACAGATACGCAGTATTTT
>TRBV7-3|TRBJ2-1|.|.
CASSPRRLGPGNNEQFF
TGTGCCAGCAGCCCCCGCCGGTTGGGCCCCGGGAACAATGAGCAGTTCTTC
>TRBV27|TRBJ1-5|once|TRBD1
CASSLLSAGGDNQPQHF
TGTGCCAGCAGTTTACTCTCGGCAGGGGGAGACAATCAGCCCCAGCATTTT
>TRBV6-5|TRBJ2-7|.|TRBD1
CASRPTGIVYEQYF
TGTGCCAGCAGACCGACAGGGATTGTCTACGAGCAGTACTTC
>TRBV4-1|TRBJ1-2|.|TRBD1
CASSPEGGQGVIYGYTF
TGCGCCAGCAGCCCAGAAGGGGGACAGGGGGTAATCTATGGCTACACCTTC
>TRBV5-1|TRBJ2-1|.|TRBD2
CASSFFLAGVAGNNEQFF
TGCGCCAGCAGCTTCTTCTTAGCGGGAGTTGCGGGGAACAATGAGCAGTTCTTC
>TRBV2|TRBJ2-5|.|TRBD2
CASSHSGTLAGGPQETQYF
TGTGCCAGCAGTCATTCGGGAACGCTAGCGGGAGGGCCCCAAGAGACCCAGTACTTC
>TRBV12-3/TRBV12-4|TRBJ1-5|.|.
CASSLSRVQPQHF
TGTGCCAGCAGTTTGTCGAGGGTTCAGCCCCAGCATTTT
>TRBV7-2|TRBJ1-2|.|.
CASSLAKGNYGYTF
TGTGCCAGCAGCTTAGCGAAGGGGAATTATGGCTACACCTTC
>TRBV19|TRBJ2-6|.|TRBD2
CASTTRGGAGSGANVLTF
TGTGCCAGTACCACTCGCGGGGGGGCGGGCTCTGGGGCCAACGTCCTGACTTTC
>TRBV2|TRBJ1-3|few|.
CASRETGSGNTIYF
TGTGCCAGCAGGGAGACAGGCTCTGGAAACACCATATATTTT
>TRBV14|TRBJ1-1|.|TRBD1
CASSERQGSYSEAFF
TGTGCCAGCAGCGAACGACAGGGGTCATATTCCGAAGCTTTCTTT
>TRBV6-5|TRBJ1-2|.|TRBD1
CASTPTGLYGYTF
TGTGCCAGCACTCCGACAGGGCTCTATGGCTACACCTTC
>TRBV7-3|TRBJ2-6|.|TRBD1
CASSPTGHGANVLTF
TGTGCCAGCAGCCCGACAGGGCACGGGGCCAACGTCCTGACTTTC
>TRBV11-3|TRBJ2-1|.|TRBD2
CASSLGILAGGPYNEQFF
TGTGCCAGCAGCTTAGGTATACTAGCGGGGGGTCCATACAATGAGCAGTTCTTC
>TRBV9|TRBJ2-2|once|TRBD2
CASSVAGGTGELFF
TGTGCCAGCAGCGTAGCGGGGGGCACCGGGGAGCTGTTTTTT
>TRBV20-1|TRBJ1-1|.|.
CSASTQGNTEAFF
TGCAGTGCTAGTACTCAGGGGAACACTGAAGCTTTCTTT
>TRBV27|TRBJ2-3|.|TRBD1
CASSLFRIRDRAPTDTQYF
TGTGCCAGCAGTTTATTTCGAATTCGGGACAGGGCCCCCACAGATACGCAGTATTTT
>TRBV3-1/TRBV3-2|TRBJ2-7|.|.
CASSLRVLRNEQYF
TGTGCCAGCAGCCTCCGGGTTTTGAGGAACGAGCAGTACTTC
>TRBV7-2|TRBJ2-2|.|TRBD2
CASSWGLAGPNTGELFF
TGTGCCAGCAGCTGGGGACTAGCGGGACCGAACACCGGGGAGCTGTTTTTT
>TRBV6-8|TRBJ2-7|.|TRBD2
CASSYSLAGVIISYYEQYF
TGTGCCAGCAGTTACTCTCTAGCGGGGGTCATCATCTCTTACTACGAGCAGTACTTC
>TRBV4-2|TRBJ2-7|few|.
CASSQPGTFSYEQYF
TGTGCCAGCAGCCAACCGGGAACCTTTTCCTACGAGCAGTACTTC
>TRBV19|TRBJ2-2|few|.
CASSILPRSAGELFF
TGTGCCAGTAGTATACTCCCTCGGAGCGCCGGGGAGCTGTTTTTT
>TRBV19|TRBJ1-5|.|TRBD1
CASSSDRVSNQPQHF
TGTGCCAGTAGTTCCGACAGGGTTAGCAATCAGCCCCAGCATTTT
>TRBV7-3|TRBJ2-3|.|TRBD2
CASSFYAGGGADTQYF
TGTGCCAGCAGCTTTTATGCGGGAGGGGGGGCAGATACGCAGTATTTT
>TRBV29-1|TRBJ2-1|.|TRBD2
CSVGLAGDPTSQQFF
TGCAGCGTTGGACTAGCGGGGGACCCTACAAGTCAGCAGTTCTTC
>TRBV19|TRBJ2-7|few|TRBD1
CASSYSGTGDDEQYF
TGTGCCAGTAGTTACTCCGGGACAGGGGATGACGAGCAGTACTTC
>TRBV30|TRBJ1-2|.|.
CAWSLSERNYGYTF
TGTGCCTGGAGCCTAAGTGAGAGGAACTATGGCTACACCTTC
>TRBV5-1|TRBJ2-1|.|TRBD2
CASSPPGLAGGRGEQFF
TGCGCCAGCAGTCCTCCGGGACTAGCGGGGGGGCGAGGTGAGCAGTTCTTC
>TRBV28|TRBJ1-2|.|TRBD1
CASSRTGLGYTF
TGTGCCAGCAGTCGGACAGGGCTTGGCTACACCTTC
>TRBV30|TRBJ2-2|.|TRBD2
CAGLAGGQNTGELFF
TGTGCTGGGCTAGCGGGAGGACAGAACACCGGGGAGCTGTTTTTT